This T cell receptor beta chain was identified in a study of cytomegalovirus exposure and HLA in healthy donors. Germline V lookup: CDR1 GTSNPN, CDR2 SVGIG (reference sequence). Trimming at V came to 2 bases and at J to 7 bases, leaving 17 bases not matched to a gene. The CDR3 sequence is 18 residues long. Vbeta (60) and Jbeta (13) primers were used in the PCR. This table comes from immunoSEQ multiplex PCR, and its TCRdb copy is limited to in-frame clones, with some not included. The table lists about 140,000 clones. Sequenced sample: PBMCs. The TCR originated in a woman younger than 30 in good health and CMV-seronegative. The chain employs TRBV30 and TRBJ1-2; 12 bases match TRBD1. The CDR3 sequence is CAWSSLRFSGQGAIGYTF. The CDR3 region has the DNA TGTGCCTGGAGTTCTCTGAGATTTTCGGGACAGGGGGCGATTGGCTACACCTTC.